The present TCR beta chain was sequenced within a study of blood T cell repertoires in COVID-19. About the study: Whether acute or convalescent, the COVID-19 samples came from the United States, Italy and Spain.

This clone is a singleton in its sample. Measured with immunoSEQ multiplex PCR; TCRdb has only the in-frame clones, and not every one. The data show under 500,000 clones, around 89% seen once. The CDR3 length is 15 residues. V dropped 2 bases and J dropped 0 bases, with 10 bases sitting between them. Germline lookup yields CDR1 SGHRS and CDR2 YFSETQ. The gene calls are TRBV5-1 and TRBJ2-3; D is ambiguous. The specimen sequenced was peripheral blood. This TCR derives from a woman in her twenties or thirties with acute or convalescent COVID-19. CDR3 nucleotides: TGCGCCAGCAGCTTTTCGGCGACTAGCACAGATACGCAGTATTTT. This encodes CASSFSATSTDTQYF.